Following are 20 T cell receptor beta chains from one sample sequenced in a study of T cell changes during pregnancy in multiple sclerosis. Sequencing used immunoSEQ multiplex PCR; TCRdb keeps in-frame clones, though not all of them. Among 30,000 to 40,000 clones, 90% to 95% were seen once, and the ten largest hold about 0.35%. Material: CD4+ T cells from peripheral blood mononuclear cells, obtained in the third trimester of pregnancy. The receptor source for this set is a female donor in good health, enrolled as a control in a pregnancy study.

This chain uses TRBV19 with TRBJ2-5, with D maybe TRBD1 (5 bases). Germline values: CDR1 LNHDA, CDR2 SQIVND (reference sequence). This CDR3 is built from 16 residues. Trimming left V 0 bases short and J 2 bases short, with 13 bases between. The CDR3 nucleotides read TGTGCCAGTAGTATAGATCTATCAGGGCCTCAAGAGACCCAGTACTTC. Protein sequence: CASSIDLSGPQETQYF. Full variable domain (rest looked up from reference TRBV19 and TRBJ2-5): DGGITQSPKYLFRKEGQNVTLSCEQNLNHDAMYWYRQDPGQGLRLIYYSQIVNDFQKGDIAEGYSVSREKKESFPLTVTSAQKNPTAFYLCASSIDLSGPQETQYFGPGTRLLVL.

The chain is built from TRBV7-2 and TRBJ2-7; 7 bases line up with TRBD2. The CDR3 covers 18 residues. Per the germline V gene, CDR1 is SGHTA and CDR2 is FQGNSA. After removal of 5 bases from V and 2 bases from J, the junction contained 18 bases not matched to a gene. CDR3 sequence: CASSPSLPDASGPYEQYF. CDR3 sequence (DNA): TGTGCCAGCAGCCCTAGCTTACCGGATGCTAGCGGTCCCTACGAGCAGTACTTC. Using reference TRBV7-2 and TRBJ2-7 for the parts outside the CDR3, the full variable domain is GAGVSQSPSNKVTEKGKDVELRCDPISGHTALYWYRQSLGQGLEFLIYFQGNSAPDKSGLPSDRFSAERTGGSVSTLTIQRTQQEDSAVYLCASSPSLPDASGPYEQYFGPGTRLTVT.

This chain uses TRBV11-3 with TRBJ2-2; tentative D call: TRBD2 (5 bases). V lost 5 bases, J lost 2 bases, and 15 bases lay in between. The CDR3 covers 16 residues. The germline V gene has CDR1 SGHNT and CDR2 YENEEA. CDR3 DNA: TGTGCCAGCAGCGCAAGCGGAAACCGAAACACCGGGGAGCTGTTTTTT. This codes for CASSASGNRNTGELFF.

The CDR3 sequence is CASSVDRRTSDTQYF. The CDR3 coding sequence is TGTGCCAGCAGCGTCGACAGGAGAACCTCAGATACGCAGTATTTT. The chain joins TRBV5-4 to TRBJ2-3; a weak D match, TRBD1 (6 bases). V was shortened by 4 bases and J by 4 bases, with 16 bases between the two germline ends. Germline CDR1 reads SGHNT; CDR2 reads YYREEE (reference sequence). This CDR3 has 15 amino acids.

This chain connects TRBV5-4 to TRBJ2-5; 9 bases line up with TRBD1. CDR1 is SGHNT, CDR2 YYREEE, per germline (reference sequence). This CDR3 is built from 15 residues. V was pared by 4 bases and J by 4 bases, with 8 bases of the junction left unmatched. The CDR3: CASSLGQGYGETQYF. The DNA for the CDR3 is TGTGCCAGCAGCCTGGGACAGGGCTATGGAGAGACCCAGTACTTC. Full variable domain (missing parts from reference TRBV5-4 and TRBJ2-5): ETGVTQSPTHLIKTRGQQVTLRCSSQSGHNTVSWYQQALGQGPQFIFQYYREEENGRGNFPPRFSGLQFPNYSSELNVNALELDDSALYLCASSLGQGYGETQYFGPGTRLLVL.

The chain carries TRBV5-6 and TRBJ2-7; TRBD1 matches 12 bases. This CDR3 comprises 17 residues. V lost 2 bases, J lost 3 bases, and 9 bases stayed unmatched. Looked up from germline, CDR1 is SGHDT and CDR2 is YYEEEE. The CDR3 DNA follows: TGTGCCAGCAGCTTACCGGGACAGGGGGCCCCCCACTACGAGCAGTACTTC. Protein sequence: CASSLPGQGAPHYEQYF.

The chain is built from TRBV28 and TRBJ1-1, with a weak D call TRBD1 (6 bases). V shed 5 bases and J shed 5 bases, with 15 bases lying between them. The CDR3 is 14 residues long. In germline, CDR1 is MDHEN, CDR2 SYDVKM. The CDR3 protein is CASSTWGLGTEAFF. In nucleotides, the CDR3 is TGTGCCAGCAGTACCTGGGGGCTGGGGACTGAAGCTTTCTTT.

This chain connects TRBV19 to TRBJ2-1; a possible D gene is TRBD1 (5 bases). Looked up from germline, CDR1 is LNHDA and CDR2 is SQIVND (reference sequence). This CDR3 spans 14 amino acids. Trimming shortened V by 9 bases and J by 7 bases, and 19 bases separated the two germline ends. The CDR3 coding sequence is TGTGCCAGCAGGGCGGCTAGTACGAGTAATGAGCAGTTCTTC. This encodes CASRAASTSNEQFF. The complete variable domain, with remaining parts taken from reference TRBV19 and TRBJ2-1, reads DGGITQSPKYLFRKEGQNVTLSCEQNLNHDAMYWYRQDPGQGLRLIYYSQIVNDFQKGDIAEGYSVSREKKESFPLTVTSAQKNPTAFYLCASRAASTSNEQFFGPGTRLTVL.

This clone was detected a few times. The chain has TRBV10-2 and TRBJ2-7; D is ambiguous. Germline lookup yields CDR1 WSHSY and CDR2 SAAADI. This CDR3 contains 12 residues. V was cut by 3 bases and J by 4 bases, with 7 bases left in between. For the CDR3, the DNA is TGCGCCAGCAGTGAATTTCCATACGAGCAGTACTTC. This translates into CASSEFPYEQYF.

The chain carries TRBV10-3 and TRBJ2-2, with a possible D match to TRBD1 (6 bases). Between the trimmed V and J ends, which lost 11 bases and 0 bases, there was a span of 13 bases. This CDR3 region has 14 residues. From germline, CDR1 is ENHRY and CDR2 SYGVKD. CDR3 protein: CAASGTPNTGELFF. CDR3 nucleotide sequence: TGTGCCGCCTCAGGGACACCGAACACCGGGGAGCTGTTTTTT.

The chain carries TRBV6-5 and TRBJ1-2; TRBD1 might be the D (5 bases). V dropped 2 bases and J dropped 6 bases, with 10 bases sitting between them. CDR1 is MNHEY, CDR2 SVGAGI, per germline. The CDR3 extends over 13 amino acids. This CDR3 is CASSYRGGDGYTF. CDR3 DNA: TGTGCCAGCAGTTACCGGGGGGGGGATGGCTACACCTTC.

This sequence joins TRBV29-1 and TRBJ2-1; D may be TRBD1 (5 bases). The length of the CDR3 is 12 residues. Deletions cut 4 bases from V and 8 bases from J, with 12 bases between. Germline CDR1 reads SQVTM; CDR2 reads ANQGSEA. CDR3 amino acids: CSVVSRVDEQFF. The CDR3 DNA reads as TGCAGCGTTGTATCCAGGGTGGATGAGCAGTTCTTC.

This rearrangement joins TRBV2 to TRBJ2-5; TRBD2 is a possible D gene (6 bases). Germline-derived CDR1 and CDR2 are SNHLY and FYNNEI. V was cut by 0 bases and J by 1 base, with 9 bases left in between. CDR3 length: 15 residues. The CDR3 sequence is CASSEAGGLQETQYF. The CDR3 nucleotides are TGTGCCAGCAGTGAAGCGGGGGGACTCCAAGAGACCCAGTACTTC. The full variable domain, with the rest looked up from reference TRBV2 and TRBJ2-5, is EPEVTQTPSHQVTQMGQEVILRCVPISNHLYFYWYRQILGQKVEFLVSFYNNEISEKSEIFDDQFSVERPDGSNFTLKIRSTKLEDSAMYFCASSEAGGLQETQYFGPGTRLLVL.

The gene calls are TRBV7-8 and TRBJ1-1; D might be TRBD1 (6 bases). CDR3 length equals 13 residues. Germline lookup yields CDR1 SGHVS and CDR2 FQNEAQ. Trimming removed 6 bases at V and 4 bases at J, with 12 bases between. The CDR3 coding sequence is TGTGCCAGCAGTTCAAGGGGGGGCACTGAAGCTTTCTTT. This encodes CASSSRGGTEAFF.

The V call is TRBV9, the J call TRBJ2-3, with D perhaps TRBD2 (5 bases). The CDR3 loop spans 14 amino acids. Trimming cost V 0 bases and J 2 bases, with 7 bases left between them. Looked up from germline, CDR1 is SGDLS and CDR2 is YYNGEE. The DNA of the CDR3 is TGTGCCAGCAGCGTAGGAGACTACACAGATACGCAGTATTTT. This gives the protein CASSVGDYTDTQYF.

CDR3 coding DNA: TGTGCCAGCAGCTTCACCTACAGGGGGTCCGACACAGATACGCAGTATTTT. Translated, it gives CASSFTYRGSDTDTQYF. The chain links TRBV9 to TRBJ2-3, with TRBD1 matching over 8 bases. V was pared by 4 bases and J by 2 bases, with 12 bases of the junction left unmatched. This CDR3 is 17 amino acids long. Germline lookup yields CDR1 SGDLS and CDR2 YYNGEE.

In DNA, the CDR3 is TGTGCCAGCAGTGGGGACAGGGGAGGTTACGGCTACACCTTC. The encoded protein is CASSGDRGGYGYTF. The chain couples TRBV2 to TRBJ1-2; 10 bases agree with TRBD1. Germline V CDR1 and CDR2: SNHLY, FYNNEI. The CDR3 contains 14 residues. V was clipped by 4 bases and J by 8 bases; unmatched bases: 7.

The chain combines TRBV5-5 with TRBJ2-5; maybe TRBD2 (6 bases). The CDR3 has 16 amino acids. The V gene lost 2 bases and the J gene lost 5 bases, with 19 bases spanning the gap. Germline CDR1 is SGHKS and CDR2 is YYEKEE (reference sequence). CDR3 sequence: CASSLGDRRVGETQYF. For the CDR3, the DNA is TGTGCCAGCAGCTTAGGCGATCGGAGGGTCGGGGAGACCCAGTACTTC.

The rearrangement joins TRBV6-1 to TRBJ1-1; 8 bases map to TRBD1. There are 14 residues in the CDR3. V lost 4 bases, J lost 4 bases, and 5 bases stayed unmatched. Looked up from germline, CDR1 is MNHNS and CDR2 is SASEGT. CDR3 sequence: CASSVRTGLTEAFF. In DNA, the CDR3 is TGTGCCAGCAGTGTGAGGACAGGGCTCACTGAAGCTTTCTTT.

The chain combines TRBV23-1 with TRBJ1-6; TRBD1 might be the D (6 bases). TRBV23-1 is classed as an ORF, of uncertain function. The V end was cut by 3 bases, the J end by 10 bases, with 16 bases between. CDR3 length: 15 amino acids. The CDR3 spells CASSQRQGFMSPLHF. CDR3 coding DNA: TGCGCCAGCAGTCAGCGGCAGGGGTTCATGTCACCCCTCCACTTT.